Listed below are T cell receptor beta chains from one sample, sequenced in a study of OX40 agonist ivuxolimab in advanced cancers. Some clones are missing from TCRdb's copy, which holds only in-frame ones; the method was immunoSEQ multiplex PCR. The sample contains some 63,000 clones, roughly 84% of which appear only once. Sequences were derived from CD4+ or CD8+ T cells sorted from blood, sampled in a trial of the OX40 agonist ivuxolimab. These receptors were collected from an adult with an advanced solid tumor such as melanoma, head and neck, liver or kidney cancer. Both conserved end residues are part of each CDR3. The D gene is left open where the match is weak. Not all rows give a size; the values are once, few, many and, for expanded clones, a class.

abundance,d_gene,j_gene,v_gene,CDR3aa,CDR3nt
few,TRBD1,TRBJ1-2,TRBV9,CASSADRGIGGYTF,TGTGCCAGCAGCGCCGACAGGGGGATAGGAGGCTACACCTTC
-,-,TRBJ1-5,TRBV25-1,CASSEFGATSNQPQHF,TGTGCCAGCAGTGAATTTGGGGCGACTAGCAATCAGCCCCAGCATTTT
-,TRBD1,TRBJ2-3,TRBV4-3,CASSHEDRATDTQYF,TGCGCCAGCAGCCATGAGGACAGGGCGACAGATACGCAGTATTTT
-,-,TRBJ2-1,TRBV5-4,CASSLGGDFHNEQFF,TGTGCCAGCAGCTTGGGGGGGGACTTCCACAATGAGCAGTTCTTC
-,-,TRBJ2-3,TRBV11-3,CASSLDSGGADTQYF,TGTGCCAGCAGCTTAGATTCCGGAGGCGCAGATACGCAGTATTTT
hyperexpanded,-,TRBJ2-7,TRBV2,CASRDPGANLEQYF,TGTGCCAGCAGGGACCCGGGCGCAAACCTCGAGCAGTACTTC
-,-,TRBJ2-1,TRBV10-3,CAISGAMAGSNEQFF,TGTGCCATCAGTGGGGCCATGGCGGGAAGCAATGAGCAGTTCTTC
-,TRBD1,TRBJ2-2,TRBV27,CATEKVTGGTGELFF,TGTGCCACCGAGAAGGTGACAGGGGGGACCGGGGAGCTGTTTTTT
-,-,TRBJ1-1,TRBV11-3,CASSLSTLNTEAFF,TGTGCCAGCAGCTTAAGTACACTGAACACTGAAGCTTTCTTT
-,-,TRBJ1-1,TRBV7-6,CASSSDRIPNTEAFF,TGTGCCAGCAGCTCAGACAGGATACCGAACACTGAAGCTTTCTTT
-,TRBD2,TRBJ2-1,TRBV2,CASSHRTSGSYNEQFF,TGTGCCAGCAGCCACAGGACTAGCGGGAGCTACAATGAGCAGTTCTTC
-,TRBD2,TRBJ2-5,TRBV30,CASLGRLAGGPGAWYQETQYF,TGTGCCTCCCTGGGTAGACTAGCGGGAGGGCCAGGAGCTTGGTACCAAGAGACCCAGTACTTC
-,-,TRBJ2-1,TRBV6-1,CASKLGQAPNEQFF,TGTGCCAGCAAGTTGGGCCAGGCCCCCAATGAGCAGTTCTTC
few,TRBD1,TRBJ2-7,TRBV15,CATSRDAGQASYEQYF,TGTGCCACCAGCAGAGATGCGGGACAGGCTTCCTACGAGCAGTACTTC
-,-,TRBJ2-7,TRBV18,CASSPLGTGGSYEQYF,TGTGCCAGCTCACCACTAGGAACAGGAGGCTCCTACGAGCAGTACTTC
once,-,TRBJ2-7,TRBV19,CASTFNRDYEQYF,TGTGCCAGTACCTTCAACAGGGACTACGAGCAGTACTTC
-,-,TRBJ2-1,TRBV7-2,CASSLTPDGNEQFF,TGTGCCAGCAGCTTAACCCCTGACGGAAATGAGCAGTTCTTC
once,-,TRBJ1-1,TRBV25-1,CASSELTEAFF,TGTGCCAGCAGTGAACTGACAGAAGCTTTCTTT
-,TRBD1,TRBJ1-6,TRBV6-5,CASSSRDRGSPLHF,TGTGCCAGCAGTTCCCGGGACAGAGGTTCACCCCTCCACTTT
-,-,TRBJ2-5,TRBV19,CASSIYADIVETQYF,TGTGCCAGTAGTATTTACGCGGACATAGTGGAGACCCAGTACTTC
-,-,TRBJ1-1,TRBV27,CASSSQSQYLRGNTEAFF,TGTGCCAGCAGTTCCCAGTCCCAATATCTCAGGGGTAACACTGAAGCTTTCTTT
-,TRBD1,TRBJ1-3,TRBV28,CASSPPIPGQGNTIYF,TGTGCCAGCAGCCCTCCTATACCGGGACAGGGTAACACCATATATTTT
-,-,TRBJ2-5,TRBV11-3,CASSLGPDSVTQYF,TGTGCCAGCAGCTTAGGACCGGATTCGGTGACCCAGTACTTC
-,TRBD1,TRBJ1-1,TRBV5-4,CASSYGTGDFMNTEAFF,TGTGCCAGCAGCTATGGGACAGGGGACTTCATGAACACTGAAGCTTTCTTT
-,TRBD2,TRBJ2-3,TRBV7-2,CASSIGLAVSTDTQYF,TGTGCCAGCAGCATCGGACTAGCGGTTAGCACAGATACGCAGTATTTT
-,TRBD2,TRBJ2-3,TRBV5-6,CASSLVSGVVTDTQYF,TGTGCCAGCAGCTTGGTTAGCGGGGTGGTCACAGATACGCAGTATTTT
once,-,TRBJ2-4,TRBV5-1,CASHMGGGEGKNIQYF,TGCGCCAGCCACATGGGGGGCGGGGAAGGCAAAAACATTCAGTACTTC
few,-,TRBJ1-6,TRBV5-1,CASSGDLGPVEDNSPLHF,TGCGCCAGCAGCGGAGACCTGGGACCGGTAGAGGATAATTCACCCCTCCACTTT
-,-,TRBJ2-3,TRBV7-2,CASSSRGMTDTQYF,TGTGCCAGCAGCTCAAGGGGCATGACAGATACGCAGTATTTT
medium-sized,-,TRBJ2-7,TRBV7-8,CASHRDLSYEQYF,TGTGCCAGCCACAGGGACCTCTCCTACGAGCAGTACTTC
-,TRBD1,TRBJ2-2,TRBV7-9,CASSNRDRGNTGELFF,TGTGCCAGCAGCAACCGGGACAGGGGTAACACCGGGGAGCTGTTTTTT
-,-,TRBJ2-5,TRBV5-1,CASSLATAGVWGETQYF,TGCGCCAGCAGCTTGGCCACGGCAGGGGTGTGGGGAGAGACCCAGTACTTC
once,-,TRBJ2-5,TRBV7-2,CASSFSLGGLLKTQYF,TGTGCCAGCAGCTTCTCCCTAGGGGGGTTGCTTAAGACCCAGTACTTC
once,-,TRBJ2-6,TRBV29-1,CSAGGSGWANVLTF,TGCAGCGCCGGCGGCTCTGGATGGGCCAACGTCCTGACTTTC
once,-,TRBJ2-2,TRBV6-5,CASREGVYTGELFF,TGTGCCAGCAGAGAAGGGGTTTACACCGGGGAGCTGTTTTTT
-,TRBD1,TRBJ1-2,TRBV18,CASSPGLTGANYGYTF,TGTGCCAGCTCACCGGGGCTCACAGGGGCGAACTATGGCTACACCTTC
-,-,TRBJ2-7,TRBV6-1,CATHRDGFGEQYF,TGTGCCACCCACCGGGACGGGTTTGGCGAGCAGTACTTC
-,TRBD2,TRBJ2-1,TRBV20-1,CSASASGRVFF,TGCAGTGCTAGCGCTAGCGGGAGAGTTTTCTTC
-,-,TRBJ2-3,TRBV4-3,CASSQEWMGVTDTQYF,TGCGCCAGCAGCCAAGAGTGGATGGGAGTCACAGATACGCAGTATTTT
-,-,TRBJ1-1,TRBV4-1,CASSSRTRNTEAFF,TGCGCCAGCAGCTCTAGGACGCGGAACACTGAAGCTTTCTTT
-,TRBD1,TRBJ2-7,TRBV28,CASSLGTGSYEQYF,TGTGCCAGCAGTTTAGGGACAGGGTCCTACGAGCAGTACTTC
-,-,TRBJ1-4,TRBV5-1,CASSVDRAATNEKLFF,TGCGCCAGCAGCGTGGACAGAGCCGCAACTAATGAAAAACTGTTTTTT
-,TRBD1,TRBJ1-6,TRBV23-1,CASNPGQHYNSPLHF,TGCGCCAGCAATCCGGGACAGCACTATAATTCACCCCTCCACTTT
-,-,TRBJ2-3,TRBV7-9,CASSLVSTDTQYF,TGTGCCAGCAGCTTAGTAAGCACAGATACGCAGTATTTT
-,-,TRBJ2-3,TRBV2,CATQMVETDTQYF,TGTGCCACCCAAATGGTGGAAACAGATACGCAGTATTTT
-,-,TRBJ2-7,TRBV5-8,CASNPREGVYEQYF,TGTGCCAGCAACCCCAGGGAAGGGGTCTACGAGCAGTACTTC
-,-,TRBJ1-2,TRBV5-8,CASSSERGTLFSYGYTF,TGTGCCAGCAGCTCGGAACGTGGGACTCTTTTTTCCTATGGCTACACCTTC
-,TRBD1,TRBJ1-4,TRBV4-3,CASSVRTGRNEKLFF,TGCGCCAGCAGCGTTCGGACAGGGAGGAATGAAAAACTGTTTTTT
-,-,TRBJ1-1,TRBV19,CASSVEHSGNTEAFF,TGTGCCAGTAGTGTTGAGCACTCAGGGAACACTGAAGCTTTCTTT